This passage covers 7 T cell receptor beta chains from one sample sequenced in a study of technical replicates of blood from a handful of donors (dated by TCRdb to the late 2010s). Library creation used the immunoSEQ multiplex PCR assay. Held by TCRdb, this immuneACCESS table contains in-frame sequences only and omits some clones. Under half of the omission traces to an unresolved V gene where checked; the cause of the rest is unknown. The sample table shows about 81,000 clones, and around 90% are seen once. More than 0.25% of the sample rests with the top ten. The sequenced material came from T cells isolated from PBMCs. The source is a human donor in good health.

The count of this clone is one. This rearrangement joins TRBV6-5 to TRBJ1-5, with D maybe TRBD1 (6 bases). Trimming took 5 bases from V and 3 from J, leaving 8 bases between them. This CDR3 is built from 13 residues. The germline gives CDR1 MNHEY, CDR2 SVGAGI. This chain's CDR3 is CASSTGHNQPQHF. Written as DNA, the CDR3 is TGTGCCAGCAGTACGGGACACAATCAGCCCCAGCATTTT.

This clone has only one observation. V and J are TRBV27 and TRBJ2-7; 9 nucleotides align to TRBD1. The germline V gene has CDR1 MNHEY and CDR2 SMNVEV (reference sequence). The CDR3 contains 16 residues. J lost 4 bases, V lost 6 bases, and 13 bases had no gene match. CDR3 loop: CASSSVSGTGRYEQYF. Here the CDR3 DNA reads TGTGCCAGCAGCTCCGTATCCGGGACAGGGAGATACGAGCAGTACTTC.

This chain uses TRBV5-5 with TRBJ1-4; D possibly corresponds to TRBD1 (5 bases). The germline V and J ends were trimmed by 2 bases and 4 bases, with 12 bases remaining between them. CDR1 and CDR2 (germline): SGHKS, YYEKEE (reference sequence). The CDR3 contains 15 residues. The CDR3 reads CASSFPGQVNEKLFF. CDR3 nucleotide sequence: TGTGCCAGCAGCTTTCCTGGACAAGTTAATGAAAAACTGTTTTTT.

The rearrangement links TRBV5-8 to TRBJ1-4, with TRBD1 matching 8 bases. The germline V gene has CDR1 SGHTS and CDR2 YDEGEE. The CDR3 has 14 amino acids. V trimming: 3 bases; J trimming: 12 bases; junction bases outside the gene matches: 10. This CDR3 is CASSSRTGIHELFF. In nucleotides, the CDR3 is TGTGCCAGCAGCTCTCGGACAGGGATTCATGAACTGTTTTTT.

This clone was seen just once. V and J are TRBV7-9 and TRBJ2-2; the match to TRBD1 covers 7 bases. With 5 bases clipped from V and 2 bases from J, the junction kept 11 bases outside the gene matches. Germline V lookup: CDR1 SEHNR, CDR2 FQNEAQ (reference sequence). CDR3 length: 17 residues. CDR3 nucleotides: TGTGCCAGCAGCCCTCCCCCGACAGGGTTCAACACCGGGGAGCTGTTTTTT. Translating it yields CASSPPPTGFNTGELFF.

V usage is TRBV6-6 and J usage is TRBJ2-1; D uncertain. The germline gives CDR1 MNHNY, CDR2 SVGAGI (reference sequence). The CDR3 is 14 residues long. V lost 5 bases and J lost 5, with 13 bases in between. The DNA of the CDR3 is TGTGCCAGCAGTCCCGGTGCGAGGAACAATGAGCAGTTCTTC. It encodes CASSPGARNNEQFF.

This rearrangement joins TRBV14 to TRBJ2-3, with D hard to call. The CDR3 totals 13 residues. The germline V gene encodes CDR1 SGHDN and CDR2 FVKESK. Trimming took 2 bases from V and 3 from J, leaving 6 bases between them. Here the CDR3 reads CASSQSRTDTQYF. CDR3 bases: TGTGCCAGCAGCCAATCGAGGACAGATACGCAGTATTTT.